Included here is one T cell receptor (beta chain) sequence, with context. Its antigen is unidentified. Expressed TCRB transcripts were sequenced because the entire RNA isolate underwent reverse transcription. The repertoire was sequenced with immunoSEQ multiplex PCR; TCRdb's copy has only in-frame clones and lacks some. The sample consists of roughly 160,000 clones, over 6% of them appearing once. The source of the sample is a study of beta chain features in type 1 diabetes. General observations from the study: Because the template was cDNA, high-expressing cells might be over-represented. Insertions at VDJ junctions were less frequent in type 1 diabetes patients. These patients also deleted more nucleotides at the same junctions. Whether HLA type influences TCRB rearrangement remained unresolved here. The similarity of naive, central memory and Treg TCRB repertoires appeared greater among patients than among healthy donors. In all four CD4+ subsets, TCRB CDR3 length was significantly, moderately reduced in type 1 diabetes.

The CDR3 spans 15 residues. The ends lost 6 bases at V and 2 bases at J; junction bases unmatched: 10. The germline V gene encodes CDR1 MNHNS and CDR2 SASEGT. This chain connects TRBV6-1 to TRBJ2-7; TRBD1 matches at 7 bases. This sequence was found in a man younger than 35 with type 1 diabetes. Sequencing was carried out using central memory CD4+ T cells from blood. CDR3 DNA sequence: TGTGCCAGCAGGCCGACACAGGGGCCGACCTACGAGCAGTACTTC. Its translation: CASRPTQGPTYEQYF.